Below are 18 T cell receptor beta chains sequenced from a single sample in a study of tumor-infiltrating lymphocytes in primary liver carcinoma. The investigators made TCR beta cDNA from roughly 460 ng total RNA, using a constant-region primer. Each TCR beta library was derived from three nested multiplex PCR rounds that employed slightly modified ARM-PCR. The study ran its first two PCR rounds for 9 to 10 cycles each, using TRBV1-TRBV30 forward primers and a C-beta reverse primer. TCRdb ran MiXCR on the multiplex PCR reads and lists one entry per CDR3 protein. The sample contains 150,000 to 200,000 distinct CDR3 sequences, around 85% of which appear only once. Scientists recovered RNA and DNA together from roughly 18-30 mg of unsorted bulk tissue. The sequenced sample was tumor tissue from primary liver carcinoma. Receptors originate from a man aged 40-50 years with primary liver carcinoma and hepatitis B virus infection.

This clonotype was seen once. A read error may produce the germline difference seen at one junction end. This chain joins TRBV11-2 and TRBJ2-3, with a tentative D call TRBD1 (6 bases). CDR3 size: 14 residues. Germline-derived CDR1 and CDR2 are SGHAT and FQNNGV. This CDR3 is CASSPPGRTDTRYF. The CDR3 DNA is TGTGCCAGTAGCCCCCCGGGCCGGACAGATACGCGGTATTTT.

The J gene is TRBJ2-5, the V gene TRBV29-1, with D unresolved. Judging by the DNA end, TRBJ2-1 fits better; the J call may be wrong. Germline CDR1 SQVTM, CDR2 ANQGSEA. This CDR3 comprises 14 residues. The CDR3, as DNA: TGCAGCGTTGAATTCCCAGCCGCCCCAGAGACTCAGTTCTTC. Translating gives CSVEFPAAPETQFF.

Comments on this clonotype: Its ends do not fully match the called genes, so a read error is possible. V usage is TRBV5-4 and J usage is TRBJ2-2; 7 nucleotides agree with TRBD2. The CDR3 length is 15 residues. The germline CDR1 and CDR2 sequences are SGHNT and YYREEE (reference sequence). CDR3 DNA sequence: TGTGCCATCAGCTGGGACTACTTCAACACCGGGGAGTTGTTTTTT. It encodes CAISWDYFNTGELFF.

J is TRBJ2-7 and V is TRBV10-3; perhaps D is TRBD1 or TRBD2 (5 bases each). V was cut by 7 bases and J by 0 bases, with 16 bases left in between. Germline loops: CDR1 ENHRY, CDR2 SYGVKD. This CDR3 is 15 amino acids long. CDR3 region: CAINAWDGNSYEQYF. CDR3 DNA: TGTGCCATCAATGCTTGGGACGGGAACTCCTACGAGCAGTACTTC.

Details on this clonotype: Compared with germline, one end of the junction differs, possibly owing to a read error. J is TRBJ2-2 and V is TRBV4-3, with D hard to call. The germline V gene encodes CDR1 LGHNA and CDR2 YSLEER. The CDR3 loop spans 14 amino acids. The CDR3 DNA follows: TGCGCCAGCAACCAAGATCGGAACACTGGGGAGCTGTTTTTT. It specifies CASNQDRNTGELFF.

In the case of this clonotype: Germline is not matched at one junction end, which may reflect a read error. This rearrangement joins TRBV28 to TRBJ2-7; tentatively, D is TRBD1 (5 bases). Germline V gene data show CDR1 as MDHEN and CDR2 as SYDVKM. The length of the CDR3 is 14 residues. CDR3 loop: CASSPQQEYYGQYF. The DNA for the CDR3 is TGTGCCAGCAGTCCTCAACAGGAGTACTACGGGCAGTACTTC. The full variable domain, completed using reference TRBV28 and TRBJ2-7, is DVKVTQSSRYLVKRTGEKVFLECVQDMDHENMFWYRQDPGLGLRLIYFSYDVKMKEKGDIPEGYSVSREKKERFSLILESASTNQTSMYLCASSPQQEYYGQYFGPGTRLTVT.

Concerning this clonotype itself: One end of the junction varies from germline; a read error may be responsible. V gene TRBV6-2 or TRBV6-3 combines with J gene TRBJ2-1; D is unresolved. The CDR3 sequence is 16 residues long. Germline V gives CDR1 MNHEY, CDR2 SVGEGT. The CDR3 DNA sequence: TGTGCCAGCCGTTACCCGGGCAGGAGCTCCTACAATGAGCAGTTCTTC. This translates into CASRYPGRSSYNEQFF.

Details on this clonotype: At one of its ends the junction is not consistent with the germline gene, which may arise from a read error. V gene TRBV4-3 combines with J gene TRBJ2-4, with D possibly matching TRBD2 (5 bases). This CDR3 is 16 amino acids long. CDR1 is LGHNA and CDR2 is YSLEER in the germline V gene. The CDR3 is CASSQDDTLAKNIQYF. DNA for the CDR3: TGCGCCAGTAGCCAAGATGACACCCTAGCCAAGAACATTCAGTACTTC.

A remark on this clonotype: One end of the junction fails to match germline, which may point to a read error. The V and J genes are TRBV2 and TRBJ2-3; no firm D call. Germline CDR1 SNHLY, CDR2 FYNNEI. The CDR3 spans 11 residues. The CDR3 region has the DNA TGTACCAGCAGTTTAGAAGATACTCAGTATTTT. It yields the protein CTSSLEDTQYF. Combining the CDR3 with reference TRBV2 and TRBJ2-3 gives the whole variable domain EPEVTQTPSHQVTQMGQEVILRCVPISNHLYFYWYRQILGQKVEFLVSFYNNEISEKSEIFDDQFSVERPDGSNFTLKIRSTKLEDSAMYFCTSSLEDTQYFGPGTRLTVL.

Comments on this clonotype: Just one base apart from a much larger clone, this may be a read error. The chain recombines TRBV5-1 with TRBJ2-1; 8 bases are shared with TRBD1. From germline, CDR1 is SGHRS and CDR2 YFSETQ. This CDR3 is 17 amino acids long. CDR3 sequence: CASSRFTGGPSYNGQFF. DNA for the CDR3: TGCGCCAGCAGCCGATTTACAGGGGGTCCTTCCTACAATGGGCAGTTCTTC.

Notes on this clonotype: It is likely a read error, because the conserved phenylalanine at the end of the CDR3 is missing. V is TRBV10-2 and J is TRBJ2-7; D unclear. The CDR3 has 14 residues. Germline V gene sequence: CDR1 WSHSY, CDR2 SAAADI. Trimming removed 4 bases from V and 5 bases from J, with 15 bases in between. CDR3 sequence reads: CASSVSTGRNEQYL. CDR3 in DNA: TGCGCCAGCAGTGTGTCGACTGGTAGGAACGAGCAGTACTTA.

About this clonotype itself: A junction end diverges from the germline sequence, so it may reflect a read error. The V gene is TRBV6-5, the J gene TRBJ2-7; 9 nucleotides line up with TRBD2. The germline V gene encodes CDR1 MNHEY and CDR2 SVGAGI. The CDR3 has 18 residues. DNA for the CDR3: TGTGCTAGCAGTTACTGCTACCCTAGCGGGATCAGCTCCTACGAGCAGTACTTC. Translated: CASSYCYPSGISSYEQYF.

Turning to this clonotype: A read error is possible here, since a much larger clone lies one base away. This chain uses TRBV14 with TRBJ2-7; no clear D. The V gene's germline CDR1 is SGHDN and CDR2 FVKESK. The CDR3 extends over 16 amino acids. The DNA of the CDR3 is TGTGCCAGCAGCCAAGATCACCCCCCTTCCTTGGGCGAGGAGTACTTC. Protein: CASSQDHPPSLGEEYF.

The V gene is TRBV29-1, the J gene TRBJ2-3, with 8 positions matching TRBD2. This CDR3 contains 15 residues. Germline CDR1 and CDR2: SQVTM and ANQGSEA. Losses at the gene ends were 4 bases for V and 12 bases for J; bases not matched to a gene: 18. The CDR3: CSVAGRSGSSRPQYF. In DNA form, the CDR3 reads TGCAGCGTTGCAGGGAGAAGCGGGAGCAGTAGACCCCAGTATTTT.

This clonotype has ten or more counts. The gene calls are TRBV29-1 and TRBJ2-3; unclear D gene. The CDR3 loop spans 10 amino acids. Germline-derived CDR1 and CDR2 are SQVTM and ANQGSEA. V gave up 4 bases and J gave up 5 bases, with 4 bases separating them. CDR3 sequence: CSVAQDTQYF. DNA for the CDR3: TGCAGCGTTGCCCAAGATACGCAGTATTTT.

Concerning this clonotype itself: The CDR3 does not close with the conserved phenylalanine or tryptophan, likely indicating a read error. V is TRBV29-1 and J is TRBJ2-3, with D perhaps TRBD1 or TRBD2 (5 bases each). This CDR3 has 14 amino acids. Germline loops: CDR1 SQVTM, CDR2 ANQGSEA. In DNA form, the CDR3 reads TGTAGCGTTTCCGGGATAGGGGCGTCAGATACGCAGTATTAT. Protein product: CSVSGIGASDTQYY.

Of note for this clonotype: A junction end diverges from the germline sequence, so it may reflect a read error. The chain recombines TRBV6-5 with TRBJ1-2, with 9 nucleotides matching TRBD1. Per the germline V gene, CDR1 is MNHEY and CDR2 is SVGAGI. The CDR3 length is 13 residues. The CDR3 sequence is CASSPQGAIGFTF. The CDR3 coding sequence is TGTGCCAGCAGCCCACAGGGGGCGATCGGCTTCACCTTC.

Comments on this clonotype: The germline gene is not matched at one end of the junction; a read error may be the cause. The chain recombines TRBV10-2 with TRBJ2-3; 7 bases map to TRBD2. This CDR3 contains 13 residues. The germline V gene encodes CDR1 WSHSY and CDR2 SAAADI. CDR3 sequence (DNA): TGTGCCAGCGGGAATGCGCGCACAGTTACGCAGTATTTT. Protein sequence: CASGNARTVTQYF.